These T cell receptor beta chains were read from a single sample in a study of read filtering for tumor transcriptome and immune sequencing. A single record per CDR3 protein comes from TCRdb applying MiXCR to the reads. The data contain 35,000 to 40,000 distinct CDR3 sequences, 11% to 15% of them seen just once; the ten biggest clones take up less than 20%. Material for sequencing was a population of CD138-negative cells sorted from bone marrow. The receptors derive from a donor at least 40 years old with multiple myeloma. CDR3s include the opening cysteine and the closing phenylalanine or tryptophan. The order of the fields is clone size, J gene, D gene, V gene, CDR3 length, CDR3 DNA, CDR3 protein. The D gene is left open where the match is weak. For some rows the clone size is stated as once, few or many, or as a class when expanded; others skip it.

clone size: many
J gene: TRBJ1-1
D gene: TRBD1
V gene: TRBV5-6
CDR3 length: 12
CDR3 DNA: TGTGCCAGCAGCCGACAGGGCCCTGAAGCTTTCTTT
CDR3 protein: CASSRQGPEAFF

clone size: .
J gene: TRBJ1-1
D gene: .
V gene: TRBV30
CDR3 length: 13
CDR3 DNA: TGTGACTGGAGTGTGGCAGGGGTCACTGAAGCTTTCTTT
CDR3 protein: CDWSVAGVTEAFF

clone size: many
J gene: TRBJ2-1
D gene: TRBD1
V gene: TRBV5-1
CDR3 length: 16
CDR3 DNA: TGCGCCAGCAGCTGGAGACAGGGGGCGCAGTACAATGAGCAGTTCTTC
CDR3 protein: CASSWRQGAQYNEQFF

clone size: many
J gene: TRBJ1-1
D gene: .
V gene: TRBV28
CDR3 length: 15
CDR3 DNA: TGTGCCAGCAGGTCACAGGGTTTTTCTCGGGCTGAAGCTTTCTTT
CDR3 protein: CASRSQGFSRAEAFF

clone size: many
J gene: TRBJ2-5
D gene: .
V gene: TRBV12-3/TRBV12-4
CDR3 length: 14
CDR3 DNA: TGTGCCAGCAGTTTACGCGCCAAACAAGAGACCCAGTACTTC
CDR3 protein: CASSLRAKQETQYF

clone size: .
J gene: TRBJ2-1
D gene: .
V gene: TRBV4-1
CDR3 length: 15
CDR3 DNA: TGCGCCAGCAGCCCGCCCCGGGGCTCCTACAATGAGCAGTTCTTC
CDR3 protein: CASSPPRGSYNEQFF

clone size: many
J gene: TRBJ2-3
D gene: TRBD2
V gene: TRBV20-1
CDR3 length: 17
CDR3 DNA: TGCAGTGCTAGAGATTGGCTAGCGGGGGGAAAAGTGGATACGCAGTATTTT
CDR3 protein: CSARDWLAGGKVDTQYF

clone size: many
J gene: TRBJ2-7
D gene: TRBD1
V gene: TRBV20-1
CDR3 length: 14
CDR3 DNA: TGCAGTGCTAGAGCCCTGGACAGGGGCTACGAGCAGTACTTC
CDR3 protein: CSARALDRGYEQYF

clone size: many
J gene: TRBJ2-5
D gene: .
V gene: TRBV6-2/TRBV6-3
CDR3 length: 15
CDR3 DNA: TGTGCCAGCAGTACCCTGGGACCCGGACAAGAGACCCAGTACTTC
CDR3 protein: CASSTLGPGQETQYF

clone size: .
J gene: TRBJ1-1
D gene: TRBD1
V gene: TRBV29-1
CDR3 length: 14
CDR3 DNA: TGCAGCAGCCGGACAGGGGGAGTCTTTACTGAAGCTTTCTTT
CDR3 protein: CSSRTGGVFTEAFF

clone size: many
J gene: TRBJ2-7
D gene: .
V gene: TRBV11-2
CDR3 length: 14
CDR3 DNA: TGTGCCAGCAGCTTGGAGGGAGGCATCTACGAGCAGTACTTC
CDR3 protein: CASSLEGGIYEQYF

clone size: many
J gene: TRBJ1-4
D gene: .
V gene: TRBV28
CDR3 length: 14
CDR3 DNA: TGTGCCAGCAGATGGACCGGACCAGGGGAAAAACTGTTTTTT
CDR3 protein: CASRWTGPGEKLFF

clone size: many
J gene: TRBJ2-7
D gene: TRBD2
V gene: TRBV7-2
CDR3 length: 15
CDR3 DNA: TGTGCCAGCAGCTACGGACTAGCGGGATACTACGAGCAGTACTTC
CDR3 protein: CASSYGLAGYYEQYF

clone size: once
J gene: TRBJ2-2
D gene: .
V gene: TRBV4-1
CDR3 length: 14
CDR3 DNA: TGCGCCAGCAGCCAAGAAAGGCTCACCGGGGAGCTGTTTTTT
CDR3 protein: CASSQERLTGELFF

clone size: .
J gene: TRBJ1-6
D gene: .
V gene: TRBV20-1
CDR3 length: 14
CDR3 DNA: TGCAGTGCTAGCGGGGGGGATCTACTGTTGGCCCTCCACTTT
CDR3 protein: CSASGGDLLLALHF

clone size: many
J gene: TRBJ2-5
D gene: TRBD2
V gene: TRBV20-1
CDR3 length: 13
CDR3 DNA: TGCAGTGCTCTCACTAGCGGCCAAGAGACCCAGTACTTC
CDR3 protein: CSALTSGQETQYF

clone size: many
J gene: TRBJ2-7
D gene: .
V gene: TRBV10-3
CDR3 length: 14
CDR3 DNA: TGTGCCATCAGTGGTGGCAGTCCTTCCTACGAGCAGTACTTC
CDR3 protein: CAISGGSPSYEQYF

clone size: .
J gene: TRBJ2-2
D gene: .
V gene: TRBV5-1
CDR3 length: 12
CDR3 DNA: TGCGCCAGCAGCTTGGTTGCCGGGGAGCTGCTTTTT
CDR3 protein: CASSLVAGELLF

clone size: many
J gene: TRBJ1-3
D gene: .
V gene: TRBV5-1
CDR3 length: 15
CDR3 DNA: TGCGCCAGCAGCGTAGACTTTAGCTCTGGAAACACCATATATTTT
CDR3 protein: CASSVDFSSGNTIYF

clone size: many
J gene: TRBJ1-1
D gene: TRBD1
V gene: TRBV20-1
CDR3 length: 16
CDR3 DNA: TGCAGTGCTAGAGGGATCCGGGACAGGGCGAACACTGAAGCTTTCTTT
CDR3 protein: CSARGIRDRANTEAFF

clone size: many
J gene: TRBJ2-2
D gene: .
V gene: TRBV19
CDR3 length: 15
CDR3 DNA: TGTGCCAGTAGTCCCCCCCCGAGAGGCACCGGGGAGCTGTTTTTT
CDR3 protein: CASSPPPRGTGELFF

clone size: many
J gene: TRBJ2-5
D gene: TRBD1
V gene: TRBV5-1
CDR3 length: 15
CDR3 DNA: TGCGCCAGCAGCTTGGCGGGACAGGCACGAGAGACCCAGTACTTC
CDR3 protein: CASSLAGQARETQYF

clone size: .
J gene: TRBJ2-7
D gene: .
V gene: TRBV27
CDR3 length: 13
CDR3 DNA: TGTGCCAGCTCCAAGGGCAGTACCTACGAGCAGTATTTC
CDR3 protein: CASSKGSTYEQYF

clone size: many
J gene: TRBJ1-5
D gene: .
V gene: TRBV5-1
CDR3 length: 14
CDR3 DNA: TGCGCCAGCAGCTTGGGCGGGACGGATCAGCCCCAGCATTTT
CDR3 protein: CASSLGGTDQPQHF

clone size: many
J gene: TRBJ2-6
D gene: TRBD1
V gene: TRBV6-2/TRBV6-3
CDR3 length: 17
CDR3 DNA: TGTGCCAGCAGCTCTACTACAGGGGGTGCTGGGGCCAACGTCCTGACTTTC
CDR3 protein: CASSSTTGGAGANVLTF

clone size: few
J gene: TRBJ1-5
D gene: .
V gene: TRBV5-6
CDR3 length: 13
CDR3 DNA: TGTGCCAGCAGCACCCAAAGCAATCAGCCCCAGCATTTT
CDR3 protein: CASSTQSNQPQHF

clone size: few
J gene: TRBJ2-1
D gene: TRBD1
V gene: TRBV29-1
CDR3 length: 14
CDR3 DNA: TGCAGCGCCAGACAGGGGGCCAACTACAATGAGCAGTTCTTC
CDR3 protein: CSARQGANYNEQFF

clone size: many
J gene: TRBJ2-3
D gene: TRBD2
V gene: TRBV4-3
CDR3 length: 15
CDR3 DNA: TGCGCCAGCAGCCCGACTAGCGGGAGCACAGATACGCAGTATTTT
CDR3 protein: CASSPTSGSTDTQYF

clone size: .
J gene: TRBJ1-1
D gene: TRBD1
V gene: TRBV12-3/TRBV12-4
CDR3 length: 17
CDR3 DNA: TGTGCCAGCAGTTTAATTATGACAGGGGGGATGAACACTGAAGCTTTCTTT
CDR3 protein: CASSLIMTGGMNTEAFF

clone size: few
J gene: TRBJ2-3
D gene: TRBD2
V gene: TRBV5-5
CDR3 length: 15
CDR3 DNA: TGTGCCAGCAGCTCCCTAGCGGGGGGGCCCTATACGCAGTATTTT
CDR3 protein: CASSSLAGGPYTQYF

clone size: many
J gene: TRBJ2-7
D gene: .
V gene: TRBV6-5
CDR3 length: 14
CDR3 DNA: TGTGCCAGCAGTTTCCTAGGGGGGGGTTACGAGCAGTACTTC
CDR3 protein: CASSFLGGGYEQYF

clone size: many
J gene: TRBJ1-4
D gene: .
V gene: TRBV7-9
CDR3 length: 15
CDR3 DNA: TGTGCCAGCAGCTTAGCGCAGGGGTCTGGTGAAAAACTGTTTTTT
CDR3 protein: CASSLAQGSGEKLFF

clone size: many
J gene: TRBJ1-1
D gene: .
V gene: TRBV5-4
CDR3 length: 14
CDR3 DNA: TGTGCCAGCAGAAGGGAGATGGGGGACACTGAAGCTTTCTTT
CDR3 protein: CASRREMGDTEAFF

clone size: .
J gene: TRBJ2-7
D gene: TRBD1
V gene: TRBV15
CDR3 length: 16
CDR3 DNA: TGTGCCACCAGCAGAACTCTGACAGGGGAATTCGACGAGCAGTACTTC
CDR3 protein: CATSRTLTGEFDEQYF

clone size: many
J gene: TRBJ1-1
D gene: .
V gene: TRBV7-9
CDR3 length: 12
CDR3 DNA: TGTGCCAGCAGCTACAGGGAGACTGAAGCTTTCTTT
CDR3 protein: CASSYRETEAFF

clone size: many
J gene: TRBJ2-2
D gene: .
V gene: TRBV11-2
CDR3 length: 15
CDR3 DNA: TGTGCCAGCAGCTTAGGAGGGGGGGACACCGGGGAGCTGTTTTTT
CDR3 protein: CASSLGGGDTGELFF

clone size: many
J gene: TRBJ1-4
D gene: TRBD1
V gene: TRBV6-6
CDR3 length: 16
CDR3 DNA: TGTGCCAGCAGTTATTTACCGACAGGGGGTTATGAAAAACTGTTTTTT
CDR3 protein: CASSYLPTGGYEKLFF

clone size: many
J gene: TRBJ2-2
D gene: TRBD1
V gene: TRBV6-6
CDR3 length: 15
CDR3 DNA: TGTGCCAGCACCCCGGGACAGGGGGCGACCGGGGAGCTGTTTTTT
CDR3 protein: CASTPGQGATGELFF

clone size: many
J gene: TRBJ2-1
D gene: TRBD1
V gene: TRBV29-1
CDR3 length: 14
CDR3 DNA: TGCAGCGGCCATTGGGGACAGAGTTACAATGAGCAGTTCTTC
CDR3 protein: CSGHWGQSYNEQFF

clone size: .
J gene: TRBJ2-2
D gene: .
V gene: TRBV19
CDR3 length: 13
CDR3 DNA: TGTGCCAGTAGTATAGATCCAACCGGGGAGCTGTTTTTT
CDR3 protein: CASSIDPTGELFF

clone size: many
J gene: TRBJ2-1
D gene: .
V gene: TRBV20-1
CDR3 length: 14
CDR3 DNA: TGCAGTGCTAGAGACTACAGCTCCTACAATGAGCAGTTCTTC
CDR3 protein: CSARDYSSYNEQFF